The 29 T cell receptor beta chains below all came from one sample that was sequenced in a study of blood T cell repertoires in COVID-19. Here immunoSEQ multiplex PCR was the method, and the copy in TCRdb shows in-frame clones only, minus some. Of under 200,000 clones in the sample, roughly 90% were seen once. The sample taken for sequencing was peripheral blood. These receptors were collected from a man aged 50-59 years with acute or convalescent COVID-19.

The V and J genes are TRBV24-1 and TRBJ2-5, with D perhaps TRBD1 (5 bases). V was pared by 2 bases and J by 2 bases, with 11 bases between. There are 15 residues in the CDR3. The germline V gene encodes CDR1 KGHDR and CDR2 SFDVKD. The CDR3 is CATSDSSQGQETQYF. CDR3 in DNA: TGTGCCACCAGTGATTCTTCCCAGGGACAAGAGACCCAGTACTTC.

A remark on this clone: This sample includes further DNA sequences coding for the same CDR3. The chain joins TRBV9 to TRBJ2-1; TRBD2 matches 13 bases. Germline lookup yields CDR1 SGDLS and CDR2 YYNGEE. The CDR3 is 15 residues long. V trimming: 0 bases; J trimming: 6 bases; junction bases outside the gene matches: 0. CDR3 region: CASSVGLAGGNEQFF. The CDR3 nucleotides read TGTGCCAGCAGCGTAGGACTAGCGGGAGGCAATGAGCAGTTCTTC.

The V call is TRBV12-5, the J call TRBJ1-5; 8 positions agree with TRBD1. Germline V gives CDR1 LGHNT, CDR2 FRNRAP. The CDR3 totals 16 residues. Trimming cost V 1 base and J 5 bases; bases outside gene matches: 7. The CDR3 DNA sequence: TGTGCTAGTGGTTTGGACCAGGGGGCCGGGGATCAGCCCCAGCATTTT. Residues: CASGLDQGAGDQPQHF.

V usage is TRBV6-5 and J usage is TRBJ1-5; 7 bases are a match to TRBD1. Germline lookup yields CDR1 MNHEY and CDR2 SVGAGI. This CDR3 is built from 12 residues. J lost 2 bases, V lost 10 bases, and 2 bases had no gene match. The CDR3 region is CATGQRNQPQHF. The CDR3 coding sequence is TGTGCCACGGGACAGCGCAATCAGCCCCAGCATTTT.

The chain combines TRBV14 with TRBJ1-2; 7 bases line up with TRBD1. The CDR3 spans 16 residues. Germline values: CDR1 SGHDN, CDR2 FVKESK. V was clipped by 1 base and J by 3 bases; unmatched bases: 8. This CDR3 is CASSQVVGGGDYGYTF. CDR3 sequence (DNA): TGTGCCAGCAGCCAAGTCGTCGGAGGGGGCGACTATGGCTACACCTTC.

V usage is TRBV27 and J usage is TRBJ2-1, with 8 bases matching TRBD2. The CDR3 runs 16 residues. Germline CDR1 reads MNHEY; CDR2 reads SMNVEV (reference sequence). The V and J ends lost 10 bases and 2 bases, in that order; junction bases with no gene match: 13. CDR3 amino acids: CATLKAPGLAYNEQFF. The CDR3 DNA reads as TGTGCCACCCTTAAGGCCCCGGGACTAGCCTACAATGAGCAGTTCTTC.

The chain combines TRBV7-9 with TRBJ1-2, with D perhaps TRBD1 (6 bases). V was clipped by 7 bases and J by 0 bases, with 15 bases between them. The germline CDR1 and CDR2 sequences are SEHNR and FQNEAQ (reference sequence). The CDR3 extends over 15 amino acids. As DNA, the CDR3 is TGTGCCAGCACCCTACTGGACAGCCCTAACTATGGCTACACCTTC. Its translation: CASTLLDSPNYGYTF.

CDR3 DNA sequence: TGCGCCAGCAGTCCACCCAGGGTTGGCAATCAGCCCCAGCATTTT. Translated: CASSPPRVGNQPQHF. The V gene is TRBV10-1, the J gene TRBJ1-5, with TRBD1 as a possible D gene (5 bases). The V end was cut by 5 bases, the J end by 2 bases, with 13 bases between. The CDR3 runs 15 residues. Germline CDR1 reads WNHNN; CDR2 reads SYGVQD (reference sequence).

A single count supports this clone. The rearrangement uses TRBV19 and TRBJ1-5; D remains ambiguous. The germline V gene encodes CDR1 LNHDA and CDR2 SQIVND (reference sequence). V was cut by 3 bases and J by 8 bases, with 14 bases left in between. CDR3 length equals 14 residues. The chain's CDR3 is CASSMWQITEPQHF. CDR3 sequence (DNA): TGTGCCAGTAGTATGTGGCAGATTACCGAGCCCCAGCATTTT.

This rearrangement joins TRBV11-1 to TRBJ1-6; a possible D gene is TRBD1 (6 bases). Germline values: CDR1 SGHAT, CDR2 FQDESV (reference sequence). CDR3 length equals 14 residues. Trimming pared 4 bases from V and 6 bases from J, leaving 10 bases between. CDR3 loop: CASSWTEGNSPLHF. CDR3 DNA: TGTGCCAGCAGCTGGACAGAGGGTAATTCACCCCTCCACTTT.

V and J are TRBV7-9 and TRBJ2-1, with D perhaps matching TRBD1 (5 bases). The V end was cut by 5 bases, the J end by 3 bases, with 8 bases between. This CDR3 is 13 amino acids long. In germline, CDR1 is SEHNR, CDR2 FQNEAQ (reference sequence). CDR3 sequence (DNA): TGTGCCAGCAGCATCGACAGCTACAATGAGCAGTTCTTC. It codes for CASSIDSYNEQFF.

The J gene is TRBJ2-3, the V gene TRBV7-2, with 9 bases lining up with TRBD2. CDR3 length: 15 amino acids. V dropped 4 bases and J dropped 2; count of bases not matched to a gene: 4. Germline V CDR1 and CDR2: SGHTA, FQGNSA. Here the CDR3 reads CASSSLAGTTDTQYF. The CDR3 nucleotides are TGTGCCAGCAGCTCTCTAGCGGGGACCACAGATACGCAGTATTTT.

The chain joins TRBV21-1 to TRBJ1-2; TRBD1, the D gene given by the table, was not confirmed from the DNA. TRBV21-1 is a pseudogene segment. The CDR3 is 14 amino acids. The CDR3 protein is CASRTGPTNYGYTF. In DNA, the CDR3 is TGTGCCAGCCGGACAGGGCCGACTAACTATGGCTACACCTTC.

The chain uses TRBV15 and TRBJ2-5; 9 bases align to TRBD1. The CDR3 extends over 13 amino acids. Per germline, CDR1 LNHNV and CDR2 YYDKDF (reference sequence). Trimming took 5 bases from V and 5 from J; bases not matched to a gene: 3. The CDR3 region is CATSHRGPETQYF. CDR3 DNA: TGTGCCACCAGCCACAGGGGGCCGGAGACCCAGTACTTC. The full variable domain, its missing parts supplied by reference TRBV15 and TRBJ2-5, is DAMVIQNPRYQVTQFGKPVTLSCSQTLNHNVMYWYQQKSSQAPKLLFHYYDKDFNNEADTPDNFQSRRPNTSFCFLDIRSPGLGDTAMYLCATSHRGPETQYFGPGTRLLVL.

The rearrangement links TRBV2 to TRBJ1-5; D gene uncertain. This CDR3 region has 15 residues. Trimming pared 4 bases from V and 8 bases from J, leaving 18 bases between. Germline-derived CDR1 and CDR2 are SNHLY and FYNNEI. CDR3 amino acids: CASSAQSSNNEPQHF. The DNA of the CDR3 is TGTGCCAGCAGTGCCCAGTCGTCCAATAATGAGCCCCAGCATTTT.

This clone was seen a few times. This chain joins TRBV15 and TRBJ1-2; tentatively, D is TRBD1 (6 bases). Deletions cut 4 bases from V and 5 bases from J, with 14 bases between. The CDR3 has 14 residues. From germline, CDR1 is LNHNV and CDR2 YYDKDF (reference sequence). Written as DNA, the CDR3 is TGTGCCACCAGCACTAATCCAGGGGTTTATGGCTACACCTTC. This sequence encodes CATSTNPGVYGYTF.

The DNA for the CDR3 is TGTGCCAGCAGCCCCCAAGGGAGCGGGAGCGCAGATACGCAGTATTTT. This translates into CASSPQGSGSADTQYF. The chain uses TRBV11-2 and TRBJ2-3; 8 nucleotides agree with TRBD2. Per the germline V gene, CDR1 is SGHAT and CDR2 is FQNNGV. This CDR3 contains 16 residues. The junction had 11 bases not matched to a gene; V was cut back by 5 bases and J by 4 bases.

The rearrangement links TRBV5-1 to TRBJ2-1; TRBD2 aligns across 11 bases. This CDR3 has 18 amino acids. Germline assignment: CDR1 SGHRS and CDR2 YFSETQ. V shed 4 bases, J shed 0 bases, and the junction held 9 bases outside the gene matches. The CDR3 sequence is CASSQIAGGIRSYNEQFF. The CDR3 DNA sequence: TGCGCCAGCAGCCAGATAGCGGGGGGGATTCGCTCCTACAATGAGCAGTTCTTC.

This clone has just a few counts. This chain connects TRBV18 to TRBJ1-4, with 10 nucleotides matching TRBD1. Per the germline V gene, CDR1 is KGHSH and CDR2 is LQKENI. V dropped 1 base and J dropped 8; count of bases not matched to a gene: 4. The CDR3 runs 15 residues. CDR3 protein: CASSPLVTGGEKLFF. As DNA, the CDR3 is TGTGCCAGCTCACCACTGGTGACAGGGGGCGAAAAACTGTTTTTT.

The V and J genes are TRBV27 and TRBJ1-3, with D perhaps matching TRBD1 (6 bases). V shed 1 base and J shed 2 bases, with 9 bases lying between them. Looked up from germline, CDR1 is MNHEY and CDR2 is SMNVEV (reference sequence). CDR3 length equals 15 residues. CDR3 amino acids: CASSLFRGAGNTIYF. Written as DNA, the CDR3 is TGTGCCAGCAGTTTATTCAGGGGAGCTGGAAACACCATATATTTT.

V is TRBV24-1 and J is TRBJ2-5, with TRBD2 matching 8 bases. The CDR3 is made up of 12 amino acids. V trimming: 8 bases; J trimming: 4 bases; junction bases outside the gene matches: 2. Germline loops: CDR1 KGHDR, CDR2 SFDVKD. The CDR3 region has the DNA TGTGCCACCACACTAGCGGCAGAGACCCAGTACTTC. Protein: CATTLAAETQYF.

The genes are TRBV7-9 and TRBJ1-5, with D unresolved. CDR3 length: 14 amino acids. Trimming pared 1 base from V and 6 bases from J, leaving 10 bases between. Germline lookup yields CDR1 SEHNR and CDR2 FQNEAQ (reference sequence). The CDR3 loop reads CASSLDAGSQPQHF. CDR3 coding DNA: TGTGCCAGCAGCTTAGACGCGGGTAGTCAGCCCCAGCATTTT.

This clone was observed once. V and J are TRBV6-4 and TRBJ2-3, with 7 bases lining up with TRBD2. Germline CDR1 is MRHNA and CDR2 is SNTAGT. The J segment lost 4 bases and the V segment lost 6 bases, leaving 4 bases of the junction unmatched. The CDR3 covers 13 residues. The CDR3 loop reads CASRATSSDTQYF. For the CDR3, the DNA is TGTGCCAGCAGGGCGACTAGCTCAGATACGCAGTATTTT.

The chain employs TRBV11-2 and TRBJ1-1, with D possibly TRBD1 on 5 matching bases. Trimming cost V 5 bases and J 1 base, with 14 bases left between them. The CDR3 consists of 15 residues. Germline CDR1 SGHAT, CDR2 FQNNGV. CDR3 coding DNA: TGTGCCAGCAGCGGACGGGACTACGGGAACACTGAAGCTTTCTTT. It encodes CASSGRDYGNTEAFF.

The genes are TRBV11-2 and TRBJ1-2; possible D gene TRBD1, 6 bases. CDR1 is SGHAT and CDR2 is FQNNGV in the germline V gene. The V end was cut by 4 bases, the J end by 0 bases, with 9 bases between. The length of the CDR3 is 14 residues. CDR3 amino acids: CASSSGTTNYGYTF. CDR3 DNA: TGTGCCAGCAGCTCCGGGACAACTAACTATGGCTACACCTTC. Based on the CDR3 plus reference TRBV11-2 and TRBJ1-2, the full variable domain is EAGVAQSPRYKIIEKRQSVAFWCNPISGHATLYWYQQILGQGPKLLIQFQNNGVVDDSQLPKDRFSAERLKGVDSTLKIQPAKLEDSAVYLCASSSGTTNYGYTFGSGTRLTVV.

The rearrangement links TRBV12-3 or TRBV12-4 to TRBJ2-5, with 7 positions matching TRBD2. This CDR3 has 13 amino acids. V lost 2 bases to trimming and J lost 5 bases; unmatched junction nucleotides: 2. The CDR3 loop is CASSLQGGETQYF. The DNA of the CDR3 is TGTGCCAGCAGTTTACAGGGAGGGGAGACCCAGTACTTC.

The V call is TRBV7-9, the J call TRBJ2-7; D gene ambiguous. Trimming removed 5 bases from V and 2 bases from J, with 13 bases in between. The CDR3 spans 14 residues. Germline CDR1 and CDR2: SEHNR and FQNEAQ (reference sequence). For the CDR3, the DNA is TGTGCCAGCAGCGCTCCAACAGAACCCTACGAGCAGTACTTC. Translation: CASSAPTEPYEQYF.

The V and J genes are TRBV9 and TRBJ2-1; 8 bases are shared with TRBD2. In germline, CDR1 is SGDLS, CDR2 YYNGEE. Trimming cost V 0 bases and J 8 bases; bases outside gene matches: 7. The CDR3 covers 15 residues. The chain's CDR3 is CASSVEGLVIDEQFF. CDR3 DNA: TGTGCCAGCAGCGTAGAGGGACTAGTAATCGATGAGCAGTTCTTC.

CDR3 loop: CASTFQGDTEAFF. CDR3 in DNA: TGTGCCAGCACCTTCCAGGGGGACACTGAAGCTTTCTTT. The J gene is TRBJ1-1, the V gene TRBV3-1 (or the pseudogene TRBV3-2); 7 bases match TRBD1. CDR3 length: 13 residues. Germline CDR1 and CDR2: LGHDT and YNNKEL (reference sequence). With 7 bases clipped from V and 3 bases from J, the junction kept 5 bases outside the gene matches.